The present TCR beta chain was sequenced within a study of response to subunit inactivated influenza vaccine. Findings and caveats of the study: A suggestion made by the authors is that each seasonal influenza vaccination recruits few new T cells.

TCRdb used MiXCR to reprocess the RT-PCR reads, holding one entry per CDR3 protein. This table holds 700,000 to 800,000 distinct CDR3 sequences, 15% to 20% found once. CDR1 is MNHEY and CDR2 is SVGAGI in the germline V gene. V dropped 0 bases and J dropped 3 bases, with 12 bases sitting between them. The CDR3 has 15 residues. On this clonotype: Antigen unknown.

Sequenced material: PBMCs from blood, taken more than 4 days after vaccination. The receptor was isolated from a man aged 50 to 60 who received an inactivated influenza vaccine. This rearrangement joins TRBV6-5 to TRBJ2-7; D ambiguous. The chain's CDR3 is CASSYSRADNYEQYF. The CDR3 nucleotides read TGTGCCAGCAGTTACTCTCGGGCAGACAACTACGAGCAGTACTTC.